These T cell receptor beta chains were read from a single sample in a study of cytomegalovirus exposure and HLA in healthy donors. The method was immunoSEQ multiplex PCR; TCRdb's version includes in-frame clones alone and lacks a portion of them. The sample has approximately 70,000 clones, 74% seen once; the top ten hold over 8.5%. Sequencing was performed on PBMCs. The receptor source for this set is a woman aged 55-70 years in good health and CMV-seropositive. Both conserved end residues are part of each CDR3. Fields, in order: V gene, clone size, D gene, J gene, CDR3 protein, CDR3 DNA. D genes are given only for firm matches. Some rows have no size entry. The others give once, few or many, or a class for an expanded clone.

>TRBV27|.|TRBD1|TRBJ2-7
CASSTDRGLYEQYF
TGTGCCAGCAGTACGGACAGGGGACTCTACGAGCAGTACTTC
>TRBV6-5|few|TRBD1|TRBJ1-1
CASRNGGQGAVEAFF
TGTGCCAGCAGAAACGGCGGACAGGGGGCGGTTGAAGCTTTCTTT
>TRBV30|.|TRBD1|TRBJ1-4
CAWSPQQGRGEKLFF
TGTGCCTGGAGTCCTCAACAGGGGAGAGGAGAAAAACTGTTTTTT
>TRBV5-4|.|.|TRBJ1-4
CASSLTAGPMGEKLFF
TGTGCCAGCAGCTTAACGGCAGGGCCAATGGGTGAAAAACTGTTTTTT
>TRBV9|.|TRBD1|TRBJ2-3
CASSVAGDRTTDTQYF
TGTGCCAGCAGCGTAGCAGGGGACAGGACCACAGATACGCAGTATTTT
>TRBV5-8|few|TRBD1|TRBJ2-7
CASPHRTGSGEQYF
TGTGCCAGTCCCCATCGGACAGGGTCAGGCGAGCAGTACTTC
>TRBV18|.|TRBD2|TRBJ2-7
CASSRGGGAYEQYF
TGTGCCAGCTCCCGGGGCGGGGGGGCCTACGAGCAGTACTTC
>TRBV4-1|.|.|TRBJ2-1
CASSQAYPNEQFF
TGCGCCAGCAGCCAAGCCTACCCAAATGAGCAGTTCTTC
>TRBV5-1|.|TRBD2|TRBJ2-1
CASSVAGTSGYNEQFF
TGCGCCAGCAGCGTAGCCGGGACTAGCGGCTACAATGAGCAGTTCTTC
>TRBV5-8|.|.|TRBJ1-2
CASSLVAESSYGYTF
TGTGCCAGCAGCTTGGTCGCGGAGTCTAGCTATGGCTACACCTTC
>TRBV18|.|TRBD1|TRBJ2-7
CASSLGQGAPEQYF
TGTGCCAGCTCACTAGGACAGGGGGCGCCTGAGCAGTACTTC
>TRBV5-4|.|.|TRBJ2-3
CASSLTGQSTDTQYF
TGTGCCAGCAGCTTAACCGGACAGAGCACAGATACGCAGTATTTT
>TRBV2|once|.|TRBJ1-1
CASSRLGINLFNTEAFF
TGTGCCAGCAGTCGGCTCGGGATTAACCTTTTTAACACTGAAGCTTTCTTT
>TRBV4-1|.|.|TRBJ2-5
CASSQDTEAGRVTQYF
TGCGCCAGCAGCCAAGATACAGAGGCCGGGAGAGTGACCCAGTACTTC
>TRBV30|.|.|TRBJ2-5
CAWSPGFQETQYF
TGTGCCTGGAGCCCGGGGTTCCAAGAGACCCAGTACTTC
>TRBV20-1|.|.|TRBJ1-2
CSVPGNYGYTF
TGCAGTGTCCCGGGGAACTATGGCTACACCTTC
>TRBV5-5|few|TRBD1|TRBJ1-1
CASSSRQGGNTEAFF
TGTGCCAGCAGCTCACGACAGGGGGGAAACACTGAAGCTTTCTTT
>TRBV19|.|.|TRBJ1-5
CASSIGGRVEQPQHF
TGTGCCAGTAGTATTGGGGGCAGGGTGGAACAGCCCCAGCATTTT
>TRBV5-1|.|.|TRBJ2-2
CASYRAGELFF
TGCGCCAGCTACCGGGCCGGGGAGCTGTTTTTT
>TRBV29-1|few|.|TRBJ1-2
CSVERGSYGYTF
TGCAGCGTTGAAAGGGGCAGCTATGGCTACACCTTC
>TRBV6-6|.|TRBD1|TRBJ1-1
CASSPPGQGNTEAFF
TGTGCCAGCAGTCCCCCGGGACAGGGGAACACTGAAGCTTTCTTT
>TRBV5-1|few|.|TRBJ1-1
CASSLTGFAEAFF
TGCGCCAGCAGCTTGACAGGGTTCGCTGAAGCTTTCTTT
>TRBV4-1|.|TRBD2|TRBJ2-7
CASSPDLTSGLNDEQYF
TGCGCCAGCAGCCCAGATCTGACTAGCGGCCTAAACGACGAGCAGTACTTC
>TRBV11-2|once|.|TRBJ2-2
CASSFQGQIHTGELFF
TGTGCCAGCAGCTTCCAGGGACAAATTCACACCGGGGAGCTGTTTTTT
>TRBV5-1|.|TRBD1|TRBJ1-4
CASSRSGTGNEKLFF
TGCGCCAGCAGTCGTTCCGGGACAGGGAATGAAAAACTGTTTTTT
>TRBV6-5|.|.|TRBJ1-4
CASRSTGTGNEKLFF
TGTGCCAGCAGAAGTACCGGGACTGGGAATGAAAAACTGTTTTTT
>TRBV11-2|.|.|TRBJ1-1
CASSLDPGAGWGTEAFF
TGTGCCAGCAGCTTAGACCCAGGGGCCGGATGGGGGACTGAAGCTTTCTTT
>TRBV6-6|once|.|TRBJ2-5
CASWAGETQYF
TGTGCCAGCTGGGCAGGGGAGACCCAGTACTTC
>TRBV5-4|.|TRBD1|TRBJ2-7
CASSLVLTPGQDFSYEQYF
TGTGCCAGCAGCTTGGTGCTTACTCCGGGACAGGATTTCTCCTACGAGCAGTACTTC
>TRBV7-2|.|TRBD1|TRBJ1-2
CASSPSSRGLGYGYTF
TGTGCCAGCAGCCCATCGAGCAGGGGGCTAGGGTATGGCTACACCTTC
>TRBV15|.|.|TRBJ1-4
CATMRPGEKLFF
TGTGCCACCATGAGACCGGGTGAAAAACTGTTTTTT
>TRBV4-1|.|TRBD1|TRBJ1-2
CASSQPDRDYGYTF
TGCGCCAGCAGCCAACCCGACAGGGACTATGGCTACACCTTC
>TRBV5-1|.|.|TRBJ2-1
CASSWAGPYNEQFF
TGCGCCAGCAGCTGGGCGGGGCCATACAATGAGCAGTTCTTC
>TRBV5-1|once|TRBD2|TRBJ2-2
CASSLVSGNTGELFF
TGCGCCAGCAGCTTGGTTAGCGGGAATACCGGGGAGCTGTTTTTT
>TRBV11-2|.|.|TRBJ2-3
CASSLSRSSLDTQYF
TGTGCCAGCAGCTTATCCAGGTCCAGCTTAGATACGCAGTATTTT
>TRBV5-1|.|.|TRBJ2-5
CASSLLGQETQYF
TGCGCCAGCAGCTTACTCGGGCAAGAGACCCAGTACTTC
>TRBV10-1|.|TRBD1|TRBJ2-3
CASSPGQDTDTQYF
TGCGCCAGCAGCCCGGGACAGGACACAGATACGCAGTATTTT
>TRBV29-1|.|TRBD2|TRBJ2-1
CSVHSPGTSGDNEQFF
TGCAGCGTCCACAGCCCCGGGACTAGCGGGGACAATGAGCAGTTCTTC
>TRBV30|.|TRBD1|TRBJ2-2
CAWRKGTDRTGELFF
TGTGCCTGGAGAAAGGGGACAGATCGTACCGGGGAGCTGTTTTTT
>TRBV7-2|.|.|TRBJ1-4
CASTARLAGNEKLFF
TGTGCCAGCACCGCCCGACTAGCGGGTAATGAAAAACTGTTTTTT
>TRBV7-9|.|TRBD2|TRBJ2-3
CASTGGSTDTQYF
TGTGCCAGCACGGGGGGAAGCACAGATACGCAGTATTTT
>TRBV6-5|.|.|TRBJ1-1
CASSVTVRDTEAFF
TGTGCCAGCAGTGTCACGGTGAGGGACACTGAAGCTTTCTTT
>TRBV25-1|.|.|TRBJ2-7
CASSGSGAYEQYF
TGTGCCAGCAGCGGATCGGGGGCCTACGAGCAGTACTTC
>TRBV30|.|.|TRBJ1-1
CAWDWGGRAEAFF
TGTGCCTGGGATTGGGGGGGGCGAGCTGAAGCTTTCTTT
>TRBV6-6|few|.|TRBJ2-5
CASSPTGLYQETQYF
TGTGCCAGCAGTCCTACGGGTCTGTACCAAGAGACCCAGTACTTC
>TRBV4-1|.|.|TRBJ1-2
CASSQEGAPLGYGYTF
TGCGCCAGCAGCCAAGAGGGGGCCCCTTTAGGATATGGCTACACCTTC
>TRBV5-6|.|TRBD1|TRBJ2-1
CASSSKDRGQLF
TGTGCCAGCAGCTCGAAGGACAGGGGGCAACTCTTC
>TRBV6-1|once|.|TRBJ2-3
CASIWRGTDTQYF
TGTGCCAGCATATGGAGGGGCACAGATACGCAGTATTTT
>TRBV5-6|.|.|TRBJ2-3
CASSPRQAYTDTQYF
TGTGCCAGTTCCCCTCGACAGGCCTACACAGATACGCAGTATTTT
>TRBV5-5|.|TRBD2|TRBJ2-1
CATVTSGGSSYNEQFF
TGTGCCACCGTGACTAGCGGGGGGTCCTCCTACAATGAGCAGTTCTTC
>TRBV7-2|once|.|TRBJ1-5
CASSSPGLGNQPQHF
TGTGCCAGCAGCTCCCCAGGACTGGGCAATCAGCCCCAGCATTTT
>TRBV10-2|.|.|TRBJ1-1
CASSERGWDTEAFF
TGCGCCAGCAGTGAAAGGGGCTGGGACACTGAAGCTTTCTTT
>TRBV5-1|.|TRBD1|TRBJ1-2
CASSLDRDSNSYGYTF
TGCGCCAGCAGCCTGGACCGGGACAGTAATTCATATGGCTACACCTTC